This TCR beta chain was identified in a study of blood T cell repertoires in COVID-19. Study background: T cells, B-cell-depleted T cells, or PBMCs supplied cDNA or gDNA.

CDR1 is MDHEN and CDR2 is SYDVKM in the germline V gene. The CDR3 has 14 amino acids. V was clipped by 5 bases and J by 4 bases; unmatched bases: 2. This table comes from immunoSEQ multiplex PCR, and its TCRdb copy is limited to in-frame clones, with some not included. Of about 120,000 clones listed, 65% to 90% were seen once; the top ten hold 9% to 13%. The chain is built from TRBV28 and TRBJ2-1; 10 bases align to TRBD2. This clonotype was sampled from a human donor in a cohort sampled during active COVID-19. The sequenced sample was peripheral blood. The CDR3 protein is CASSRAGGYNEQFF. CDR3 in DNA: TGTGCCAGCAGTCGAGCGGGGGGGTACAATGAGCAGTTCTTC.